This is a list of T cell receptor beta chains from one sample in a study of T cell responses to AZD1222 COVID-19 vaccine. The data were produced by immunoSEQ multiplex PCR, yet TCRdb's version contains in-frame clones alone and is incomplete. This sample has about 93,000 clones, with just over 85% found just once. The input for sequencing was peripheral blood, taken on day 0 of AZD1222 vaccination. The receptor source for this set is an adult in good health. CDR3s leave out the opening cysteine and the closing phenylalanine or tryptophan. Each record gives: V gene, CDR3 protein.

TRBV28 | ASSTLDGTSRYLAQETQY
TRBV25-1 | ASSEDRGKFNEKLF
TRBV7-8 | ASTIDSKGWAEAF
TRBV5-1 | ASTLEGDEQF
TRBV28 | ASSFLSLRDRPYEQY
TRBV7-3 | ASSSGLAGDEQY
TRBV6-5 | ASSREIGELF
TRBV4-3 | ASSRDLRTGGVYPHGYT
TRBV28 | ASSPPTGSGYT
TRBV5-4 | ASSKTSGRRETGELF
TRBV19 | ASSIAPQQGARSNQPQH
TRBV11-1 | ASSLAPSTSGISYEQY
TRBV7-9 | ASSASGSPSSEKLF
TRBV18 | ASSLLGTGSSYNEQF
TRBV6-1 | ASSEESNYGYT
TRBV9 | ASSPPGGKGVYEQY
TRBV18 | ASSPRGGGDNTEAF